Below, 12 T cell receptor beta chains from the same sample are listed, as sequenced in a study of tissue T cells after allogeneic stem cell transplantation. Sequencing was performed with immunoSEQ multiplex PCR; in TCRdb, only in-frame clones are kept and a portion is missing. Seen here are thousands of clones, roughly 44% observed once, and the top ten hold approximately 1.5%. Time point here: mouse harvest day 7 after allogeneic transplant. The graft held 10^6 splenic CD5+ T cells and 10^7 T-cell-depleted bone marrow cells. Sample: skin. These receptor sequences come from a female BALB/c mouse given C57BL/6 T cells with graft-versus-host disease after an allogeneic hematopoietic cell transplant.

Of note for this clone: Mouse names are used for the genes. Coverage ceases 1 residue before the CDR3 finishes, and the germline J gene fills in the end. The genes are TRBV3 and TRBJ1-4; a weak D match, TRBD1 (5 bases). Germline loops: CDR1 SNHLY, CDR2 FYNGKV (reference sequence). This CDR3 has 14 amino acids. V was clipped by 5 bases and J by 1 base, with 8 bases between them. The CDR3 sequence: CASSPRASNERLFF. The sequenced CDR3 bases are TGTGCCAGCAGCCCCAGGGCTTCCAACGAAAGATTATTT.

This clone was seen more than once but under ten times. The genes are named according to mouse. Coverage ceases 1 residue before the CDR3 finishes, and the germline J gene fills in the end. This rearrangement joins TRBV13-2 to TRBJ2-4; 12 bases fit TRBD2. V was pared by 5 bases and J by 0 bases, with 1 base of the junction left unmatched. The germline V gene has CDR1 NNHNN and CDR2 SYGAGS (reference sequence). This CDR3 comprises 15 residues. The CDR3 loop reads CASGDWGGSQNTLYF. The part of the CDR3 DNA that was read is TGTGCCAGCGGGGACTGGGGGGGTAGTCAAAACACCTTGTAC.

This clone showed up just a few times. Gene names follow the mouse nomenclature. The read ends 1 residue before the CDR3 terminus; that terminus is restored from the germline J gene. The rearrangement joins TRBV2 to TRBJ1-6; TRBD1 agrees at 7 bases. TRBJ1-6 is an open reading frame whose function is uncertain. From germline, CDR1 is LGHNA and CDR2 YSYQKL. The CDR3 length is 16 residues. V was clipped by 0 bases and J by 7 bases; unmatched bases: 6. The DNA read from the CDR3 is TGTGCCAGCAGCCAAGAAGGGGGCGCACAGAATTCGCCCCTCTAC. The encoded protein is CASSQEGGAQNSPLY. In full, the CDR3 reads CASSQEGGAQNSPLYF.

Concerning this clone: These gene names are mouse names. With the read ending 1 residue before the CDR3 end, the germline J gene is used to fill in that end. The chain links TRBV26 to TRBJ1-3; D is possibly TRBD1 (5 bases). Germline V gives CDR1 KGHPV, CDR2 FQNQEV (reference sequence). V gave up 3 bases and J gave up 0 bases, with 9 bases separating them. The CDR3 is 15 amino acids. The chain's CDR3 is CASSLQANSGNTLYF. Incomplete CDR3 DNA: TGTGCCAGCAGTCTACAGGCCAATTCTGGAAATACGCTCTAT.

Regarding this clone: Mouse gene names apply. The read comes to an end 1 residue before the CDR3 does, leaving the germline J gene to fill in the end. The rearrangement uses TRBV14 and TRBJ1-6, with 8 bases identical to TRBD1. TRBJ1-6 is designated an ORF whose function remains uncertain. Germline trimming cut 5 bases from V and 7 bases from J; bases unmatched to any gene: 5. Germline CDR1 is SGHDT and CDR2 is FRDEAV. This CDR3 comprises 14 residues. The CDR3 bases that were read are TGTGCCAGCAGCCGGACAGGGAGGAATTCGCCCCTCTAC. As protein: CASSRTGRNSPLY. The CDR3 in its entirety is CASSRTGRNSPLYF.

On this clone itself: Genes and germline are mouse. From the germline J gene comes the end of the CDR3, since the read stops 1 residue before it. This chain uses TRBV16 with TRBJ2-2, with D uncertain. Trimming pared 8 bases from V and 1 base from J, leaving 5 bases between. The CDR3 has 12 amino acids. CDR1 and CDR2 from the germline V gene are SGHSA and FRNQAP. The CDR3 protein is CASGINTGQLYF. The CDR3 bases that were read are TGTGCAAGCGGGATAAACACCGGGCAGCTCTAC.

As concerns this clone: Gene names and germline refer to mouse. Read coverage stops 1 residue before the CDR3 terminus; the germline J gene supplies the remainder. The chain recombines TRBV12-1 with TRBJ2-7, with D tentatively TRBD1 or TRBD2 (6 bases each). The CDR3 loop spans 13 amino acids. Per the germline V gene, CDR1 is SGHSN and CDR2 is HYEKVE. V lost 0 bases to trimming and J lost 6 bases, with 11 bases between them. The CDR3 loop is CASSLEGGGEQYF. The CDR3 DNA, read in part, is TGTGCCAGCTCTCTCGAGGGGGGAGGTGAACAGTAC. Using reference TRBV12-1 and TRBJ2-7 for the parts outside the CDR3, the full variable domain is DSGVVQSPRHIIKEKGGRSVLTCIPISGHSNVVWYQQTLGKELKFLIQHYEKVERDKGFLPSRFSVQQFDDYHSEMNMSALELEDSAMYFCASSLEGGGEQYFGPGTRLTVL.

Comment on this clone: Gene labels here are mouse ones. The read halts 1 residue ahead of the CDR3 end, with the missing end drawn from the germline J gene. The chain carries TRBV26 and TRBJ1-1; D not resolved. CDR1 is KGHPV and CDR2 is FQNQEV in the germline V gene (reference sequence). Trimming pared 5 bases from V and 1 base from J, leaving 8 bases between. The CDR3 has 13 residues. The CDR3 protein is CASSLQQNTEVFF. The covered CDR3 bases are TGTGCCAGCAGTTTACAACAAAACACAGAAGTCTTC.

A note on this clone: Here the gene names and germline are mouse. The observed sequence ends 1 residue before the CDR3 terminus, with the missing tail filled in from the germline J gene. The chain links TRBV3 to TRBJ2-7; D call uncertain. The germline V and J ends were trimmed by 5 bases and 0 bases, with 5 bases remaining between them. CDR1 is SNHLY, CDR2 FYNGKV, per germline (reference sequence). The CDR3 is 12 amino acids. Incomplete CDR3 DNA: TGTGCCAGCAGCCAGAGCTCCTATGAACAGTAC. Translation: CASSQSSYEQY. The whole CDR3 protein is CASSQSSYEQYF.

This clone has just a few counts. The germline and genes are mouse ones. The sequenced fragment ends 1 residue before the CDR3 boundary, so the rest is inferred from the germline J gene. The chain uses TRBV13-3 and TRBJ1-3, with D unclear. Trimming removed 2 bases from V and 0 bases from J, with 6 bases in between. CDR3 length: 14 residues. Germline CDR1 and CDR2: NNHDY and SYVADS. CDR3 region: CASSDRYSGNTLYF. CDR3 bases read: TGTGCCAGCAGTGACAGATATTCTGGAAATACGCTCTAT.

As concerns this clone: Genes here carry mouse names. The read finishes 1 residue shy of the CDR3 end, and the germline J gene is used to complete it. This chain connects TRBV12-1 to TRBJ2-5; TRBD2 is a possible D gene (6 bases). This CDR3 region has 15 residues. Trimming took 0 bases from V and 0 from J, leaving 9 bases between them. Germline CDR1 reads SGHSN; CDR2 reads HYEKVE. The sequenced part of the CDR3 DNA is TGTGCCAGCTCTCTCAGTGGGGGTAACCAAGACACCCAGTAC. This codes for CASSLSGGNQDTQY. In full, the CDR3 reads CASSLSGGNQDTQYF.

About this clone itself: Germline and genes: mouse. CDR3 sequence: CASSPGRSYEQYF. The DNA read from the CDR3 is TGTGCCAGCTCCCCGGGGCGCTCCTATGAACAGTAC. This chain links TRBV12-2 with TRBJ2-7, with D perhaps being TRBD1 or TRBD2 (5 bases each). The read is 1 residue too short to cover the CDR3 end, so that end is filled in from the germline J gene. The CDR3 has 13 amino acids. The V and J ends lost 4 bases and 0 bases respectively, with 9 bases between them. Germline V gene sequence: CDR1 SGHLS, CDR2 HYDKME.